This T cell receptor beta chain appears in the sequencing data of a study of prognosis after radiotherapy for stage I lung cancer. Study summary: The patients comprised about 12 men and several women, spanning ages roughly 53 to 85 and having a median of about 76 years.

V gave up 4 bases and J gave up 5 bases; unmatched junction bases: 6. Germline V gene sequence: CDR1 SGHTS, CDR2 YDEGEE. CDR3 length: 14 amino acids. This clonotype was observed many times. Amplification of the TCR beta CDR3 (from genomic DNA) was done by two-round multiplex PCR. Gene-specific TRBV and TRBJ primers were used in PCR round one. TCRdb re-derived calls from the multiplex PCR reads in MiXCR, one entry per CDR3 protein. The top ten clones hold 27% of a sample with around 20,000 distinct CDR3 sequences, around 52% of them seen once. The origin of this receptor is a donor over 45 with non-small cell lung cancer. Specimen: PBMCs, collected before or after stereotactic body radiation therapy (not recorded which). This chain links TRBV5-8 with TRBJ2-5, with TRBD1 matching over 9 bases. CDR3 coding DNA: TGTGCCAGCAGCGCCGGGACAGGGTGGGAGACCCAGTACTTC. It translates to CASSAGTGWETQYF. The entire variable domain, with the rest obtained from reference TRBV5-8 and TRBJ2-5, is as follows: EAGVTQSPTHLIKTRGQQATLRCSPISGHTSVYWYQQALGLGLQFLLWYDEGEERNRGNFPPRFSGRQFPNYSSELNVNALELEDSALYLCASSAGTGWETQYFGPGTRLLVL.